These T cell receptor beta chains were read from a single sample in a study of tumor-infiltrating lymphocytes in primary liver carcinoma. TCRdb re-derived calls from the multiplex PCR reads in MiXCR, one entry per CDR3 protein. In the table there are approximately 300,000 distinct CDR3 sequences, about 62% of which are singletons. The sample comprised peripheral blood. These receptors were taken from a man aged 35 to 55 with primary liver carcinoma and hepatitis B virus infection. CDR3s include the opening cysteine and the closing phenylalanine or tryptophan. Fields, in order: clone size, V gene, J gene, D gene, CDR3 protein, CDR3 DNA. The D gene is left open where the match is weak. Clone size is not always given. Where it is, it says once, few, many or a class for expanded clones.

many	TRBV12-3/TRBV12-4	TRBJ2-5	TRBD2	CASSFGGRSRETQYF	TGTGCCAGCAGTTTCGGCGGGAGGTCGCGAGAGACCCAGTACTTC
.	TRBV7-9	TRBJ1-1	.	CDSSRPEWNTEAFF	TGTGACAGCAGCCGCCCAGAGTGGAACACTGAAGCTTTCTTT
.	TRBV6-2/TRBV6-3	TRBJ2-1	TRBD1	CASSWDSLHYNNEQFF	TGTGCCAGCAGTTGGGACAGCCTACACTATAACAATGAGCAGTTCTTC
many	TRBV5-1	TRBJ2-7	TRBD2	CASSLSGRAGSGEQYF	TGCGCCAGCAGCTTGAGTGGGAGGGCAGGGTCCGGCGAGCAGTACTTC
.	TRBV6-2/TRBV6-3	TRBJ2-7	.	CASSQIRCYEQYF	TGTGCCAGCAGTCAAATACGGTGCTACGAGCAGTACTTC
.	TRBV5-1	TRBJ1-3	.	CASSLEVPGNTIYF	TGCGCCAGCAGCTTGGAGGTGCCTGGAAACACCATATATTTT
.	TRBV5-1	TRBJ1-1	TRBD1	CASSFGTENTEPFF	TGCGCCAGCAGCTTTGGGACAGAGAACACTGAACCTTTCTTT
few	TRBV12-3/TRBV12-4	TRBJ2-7	.	CASTSRERRGEQYF	TGTGCCAGCACTTCCCGGGAACGACGGGGCGAGCAGTACTTC
.	TRBV4-2	TRBJ2-1	TRBD2	CASSQAGASGRYNEQFF	TGTGCCAGCAGCCAAGCAGGGGCTAGCGGGAGGTACAATGAGCAGTTCTTC
.	TRBV7-9	TRBJ1-5	TRBD1	CASSLGQGRASNQPQHF	TGTGCCAGCAGCTTAGGACAGGGGCGAGCGAGCAATCAGCCCCAGCATTTT
few	TRBV28	TRBJ2-7	.	CASRRLGGANEQYF	TGTGCCAGCAGGCGTTTGGGGGGGGCGAACGAGCAGTACTTC
.	TRBV29-1	TRBJ1-2	.	CIVGAPTGTQVANYGYTF	TGCATCGTTGGGGCGCCAACAGGAACTCAAGTGGCAAACTATGGCTACACCTTC
many	TRBV29-1	TRBJ1-1	TRBD1	CSVEKGAGNTEAFF	TGCAGCGTTGAAAAGGGGGCTGGGAACACTGAAGCTTTCTTT
.	TRBV6-1	TRBJ1-2	.	CASSEEGGNYGCAF	TGTGCCAGCAGTGAAGAGGGGGGCAACTATGGCTGCGCCTTC
.	TRBV5-4	TRBJ1-6	TRBD1	CASILDRVATPLHF	TGTGCCAGCATCCTGGACAGGGTCGCGACACCCCTCCACTTT
.	TRBV5-4	TRBJ2-1	TRBD2	CASSLGSGSRSYNEQFF	TGTGCCAGCAGCCTGGGGAGCGGGAGTCGTTCCTACAATGAGCAGTTCTTC
few	TRBV6-2/TRBV6-3	TRBJ1-5	TRBD1	CASSLDRDSNQPQHF	TGTGCCAGCAGCCTTGACAGGGATAGCAATCAGCCCCAGCATTTT
many	TRBV29-1	TRBJ2-2	TRBD1	CSVELQDRGGELFF	TGCAGCGTTGAACTGCAGGACAGGGGCGGGGAGCTGTTTTTT
many	TRBV7-9	TRBJ2-4	.	CASRGVANIQYF	TGTGCCAGCAGGGGAGTTGCAAACATTCAGTACTTC